The 21 T cell receptor beta chains in this list originate from one sample, sequenced in a study of blood T cell repertoires in COVID-19. The method was immunoSEQ multiplex PCR; TCRdb's version includes in-frame clones alone and lacks a portion of them. The table has about 370,000 clones, roughly 90% seen once. The sample consisted of peripheral blood. The receptors were sampled from a woman in her twenties or thirties with COVID-19, enrolled during active disease.

This clone was observed a few times. The chain has TRBV2 and TRBJ2-1, with 8 bases fitting TRBD1. Per germline, CDR1 SNHLY and CDR2 FYNNEI. The CDR3 is 15 residues long. Trimming removed 7 bases from V and 0 bases from J; junction bases left unmatched: 5. This chain's CDR3 is CASTGDRSSYNEQFF. CDR3 sequence (DNA): TGTGCCAGCACCGGGGACAGGAGCTCCTACAATGAGCAGTTCTTC.

The CDR3 DNA reads as TGTGCCAGCAGTTTACCCCCGGGGGACGCACCCCGGGACACTGAAGCTTTCTTT. Translating gives CASSLPPGDAPRDTEAFF. The chain recombines TRBV28 with TRBJ1-1; possible D gene TRBD1, 5 bases. V was pared by 2 bases and J by 3 bases, with 22 bases between. The germline V gene has CDR1 MDHEN and CDR2 SYDVKM. The CDR3 totals 18 residues.

This sequence joins TRBV15 and TRBJ1-1, with TRBD1 matching 8 bases. CDR1 and CDR2 from the germline V gene are LNHNV and YYDKDF (reference sequence). The length of the CDR3 is 14 residues. Unmatched junction bases numbered 11, after V lost 3 bases and J lost 11 bases. The CDR3 here is CATSSPDRARDAFF. In nucleotides, the CDR3 is TGTGCCACCAGCAGTCCGGACAGGGCCAGAGACGCTTTCTTT.

The chain couples TRBV6-2 or TRBV6-3 to TRBJ2-5; D remains ambiguous. The length of the CDR3 is 11 residues. V was trimmed by 5 bases and J by 4 bases, leaving 5 bases between them. Germline values: CDR1 MNHEY, CDR2 SVGEGT. Here the CDR3 reads CASSQVETQYF. CDR3 bases: TGTGCCAGCAGTCAGGTAGAGACCCAGTACTTC.

The chain joins TRBV5-1 to TRBJ2-7; D might be TRBD1 (6 bases). The CDR3 is 15 residues long. Trimming left V 1 base short and J 0 bases short, with 11 bases between. Germline V gene lookup returns CDR1 SGHRS and CDR2 YFSETQ. Here the CDR3 DNA reads TGCGCCAGCAGCTTGAACAGGGTCCCCTCCTACGAGCAGTACTTC. The encoded protein is CASSLNRVPSYEQYF.

This clone has just one count. V and J are TRBV19 and TRBJ1-1; a possible D gene is TRBD1 (6 bases). CDR1 and CDR2 (germline): LNHDA, SQIVND (reference sequence). The CDR3 contains 13 residues. Trimming shortened V by 5 bases and J by 7 bases, and 14 bases separated the two germline ends. CDR3 coding DNA: TGTGCCAGTAGTGTACAAGGACAGCTTGAAGCTTTCTTT. Its protein is CASSVQGQLEAFF.

V is TRBV6-5 and J is TRBJ2-1; possible D gene TRBD2, 6 bases. Trimming left V 4 bases short and J 5 bases short, with 18 bases between. This CDR3 has 16 residues. Germline V CDR1 and CDR2: MNHEY, SVGAGI. The CDR3 nucleotides are TGTGCCAGCAGTTCCCATCGGGGGATCGACGACAATGAGCAGTTCTTC. It is translated as CASSSHRGIDDNEQFF.

The chain couples TRBV6-2 or TRBV6-3 to TRBJ1-1, with D possibly matching TRBD1 (6 bases). V lost 6 bases and J lost 11, with 16 bases in between. Germline V lookup: CDR1 MNHEY, CDR2 SVGEGT. This CDR3 has 12 residues. CDR3 region: CASSDRPGRAFF. Written as DNA, the CDR3 is TGTGCCAGCAGCGACAGGCCCGGAAGGGCTTTCTTT.

The rearrangement joins TRBV7-8 to TRBJ1-2; D is unresolved. Looked up from germline, CDR1 is SGHVS and CDR2 is FQNEAQ. The ends were cut back, 0 bases at V and 0 bases at J, with 8 bases in the middle. The CDR3 spans 15 residues. The CDR3 loop reads CASSLARFTNYGYTF. The CDR3 DNA is TGTGCCAGCAGCTTAGCGCGGTTTACTAACTATGGCTACACCTTC.

The J gene is TRBJ2-6, the V gene TRBV19; TRBD2 matches 7 bases. The CDR3 has 19 residues. The trim removed 0 bases at V and 0 bases at J, leaving 8 bases unmatched. CDR1 and CDR2 from the germline V gene are LNHDA and SQIVND (reference sequence). CDR3 region: CASSIDGPGGSSGANVLTF. CDR3 sequence (DNA): TGTGCCAGTAGTATAGATGGGCCGGGGGGAAGCTCTGGGGCCAACGTCCTGACTTTC. The full variable domain, its missing parts supplied by reference TRBV19 and TRBJ2-6, is DGGITQSPKYLFRKEGQNVTLSCEQNLNHDAMYWYRQDPGQGLRLIYYSQIVNDFQKGDIAEGYSVSREKKESFPLTVTSAQKNPTAFYLCASSIDGPGGSSGANVLTFGAGSRLTVL.

The rearrangement links TRBV27 to TRBJ1-2; 7 bases agree with TRBD1. Losses at the gene ends were 6 bases for V and 8 bases for J; bases not matched to a gene: 6. CDR1 and CDR2 from the germline V gene are MNHEY and SMNVEV (reference sequence). The CDR3 is made up of 12 amino acids. This CDR3 is CASRDRYMGYTF. For the CDR3, the DNA is TGTGCCAGCAGGGACAGGTATATGGGCTACACCTTC.

The gene calls are TRBV6-6 and TRBJ1-6, with unresolved D. Germline V gives CDR1 MNHNY, CDR2 SVGAGI (reference sequence). There are 15 residues in the CDR3. V was pared by 1 base and J by 6 bases, with 10 bases between. The CDR3 DNA follows: TGTGCCAGCAGTTACTTAGAGGGATCTAATTCACCCCTCCACTTT. Its translation: CASSYLEGSNSPLHF.

The rearrangement joins TRBV6-5 to TRBJ2-3, with D perhaps matching TRBD1 (5 bases). Per germline, CDR1 MNHEY and CDR2 SVGAGI. This CDR3 has 15 amino acids. Trimming pared 6 bases from V and 2 bases from J, leaving 15 bases between. The CDR3 spells CASSLYRTSTDTQYF. CDR3 bases: TGTGCCAGCAGCCTCTACAGGACATCCACAGATACGCAGTATTTT.

The rearrangement joins TRBV19 to TRBJ1-4; D ambiguous. Germline CDR1 reads LNHDA; CDR2 reads SQIVND (reference sequence). The CDR3 has 17 amino acids. The germline V and J ends were trimmed by 5 bases and 7 bases, with 23 bases remaining between them. The CDR3 nucleotides read TGTGCCAGTAGTGGACGCTCGCCCGTGCAACGGGGTGAAAAACTGTTTTTT. Encoded protein: CASSGRSPVQRGEKLFF.

The V gene is TRBV5-4, the J gene TRBJ1-1; D perhaps matches TRBD1 (5 bases). This CDR3 has 14 residues. Germline CDR1 and CDR2: SGHNT and YYREEE (reference sequence). Deletions cut 4 bases from V and 0 bases from J, with 10 bases between. This CDR3 reads CASSGGVVNTEAFF. In nucleotides, the CDR3 is TGTGCCAGCAGCGGAGGGGTTGTGAACACTGAAGCTTTCTTT.

The rearrangement uses TRBV5-6 and TRBJ2-7; 8 nucleotides align to TRBD1. This CDR3 has 14 amino acids. J gave up 1 base and V 4 bases, and 4 bases lay outside the gene matches. In germline, CDR1 is SGHDT, CDR2 YYEEEE. The CDR3 loop is CASSQGQESYEQYV. CDR3 DNA: TGTGCCAGCAGCCAGGGACAGGAATCCTACGAGCAGTACGTC.

The rearrangement joins TRBV5-1 to TRBJ1-4, with no clear D. With 2 bases removed from V and 2 bases from J, the gap between germline ends came to 10 bases. Per germline, CDR1 SGHRS and CDR2 YFSETQ. The CDR3 runs to 15 residues. The CDR3 is CASSLDGRTNEKLFF. The CDR3 DNA reads as TGCGCCAGCAGCTTAGATGGGAGGACTAATGAAAAACTGTTTTTT.

The chain recombines TRBV6-5 with TRBJ2-1; the D gene is possibly TRBD2 (5 bases). This CDR3 is 16 amino acids long. The germline V gene encodes CDR1 MNHEY and CDR2 SVGAGI. Trimming shortened V by 2 bases and J by 5 bases, and 16 bases separated the two germline ends. DNA of the CDR3: TGTGCCAGCAGTTACGACTACCGGATCGCGGACAATGAGCAGTTCTTC. Protein: CASSYDYRIADNEQFF.

CDR3 bases: TGTGCCAGCAGCCGGACAGGGATTCAGCCCCAGCATTTT. Encoded protein: CASSRTGIQPQHF. The chain combines TRBV7-2 with TRBJ1-5; 8 bases line up with TRBD1. In germline, CDR1 is SGHTA, CDR2 FQGNSA. V was pared by 5 bases and J by 6 bases, with 3 bases of the junction left unmatched. The CDR3 has 13 residues.

The genes are TRBV5-1 and TRBJ2-3; D perhaps matches TRBD2 (5 bases). Germline lookup yields CDR1 SGHRS and CDR2 YFSETQ. Trimming took 4 bases from V and 6 from J, leaving 12 bases between them. The CDR3 is 13 amino acids. The CDR3 sequence: CASSRLGEDTQYF. Written as DNA, the CDR3 is TGCGCCAGCAGCCGACTTGGGGAGGATACGCAGTATTTT.

The rearrangement joins TRBV29-1 to TRBJ1-1, with D uncertain. Germline V gene data show CDR1 as SQVTM and CDR2 as ANQGSEA. This CDR3 region has 13 residues. Trimming removed 4 bases at V and 0 bases at J, with 9 bases between. This chain's CDR3 is CSVGATMNTEAFF. The CDR3 nucleotides are TGCAGCGTTGGGGCAACCATGAACACTGAAGCTTTCTTT.